A single sample gave rise to the 8 T cell receptor beta chains below, sequenced in a study of CD8 T cells in ankylosing spondylitis. TCRdb reprocessed the 5' RACE reads with MiXCR, giving one entry per CDR3 protein. The repertoire holds about 120,000 distinct CDR3 sequences, with around 15% as singletons. The sample was blood, either unsorted or a sorted T cell fraction (not recorded which). The receptors were sampled from a female donor with ankylosing spondylitis or in good health (not recorded which).

The sample holds a few counts of this clonotype. The chain combines TRBV10-2 with TRBJ2-5; D might be TRBD1 (6 bases). The V gene lost 6 bases and the J gene lost 2 bases, with 13 bases spanning the gap. The CDR3 is 14 residues long. Germline V gene sequence: CDR1 WSHSY, CDR2 SAAADI. CDR3 coding DNA: TGCGCCAGCAGGTTCCCGGGACAACAAGAGACCCAGTACTTC. It translates to CASRFPGQQETQYF.

This clonotype was observed at least ten times. The chain employs TRBV11-2 and TRBJ2-7, with 8 bases that match TRBD1. The CDR3 runs to 15 residues. Germline V lookup: CDR1 SGHAT, CDR2 FQNNGV. Germline trimming cut 5 bases from V and 6 bases from J; bases unmatched to any gene: 12. The CDR3 loop is CASSPGRQGAGEQYF. CDR3 nucleotides: TGTGCCAGCAGCCCCGGGCGTCAGGGGGCTGGCGAGCAGTACTTC.

On this clonotype itself: Since a much larger clone is just one base distant, this may be a read error. The chain employs TRBV28 and TRBJ2-7; D not resolved. This CDR3 contains 16 residues. Per germline, CDR1 MDHEN and CDR2 SYDVKM. The germline V and J ends were trimmed by 5 bases and 0 bases, with 17 bases remaining between them. The DNA of the CDR3 is TGTGCCAGCAGTACCGTGGGAAAAGGGTCCTCCTACGAGCAGTACTTC. Translating gives CASSTVGKGSSYEQYF.

The genes are TRBV6-2 or TRBV6-3 and TRBJ2-7; 7 nucleotides agree with TRBD2. CDR3 length: 15 residues. Germline assignment: CDR1 MNHEY and CDR2 SVGEGT. Losses at the gene ends were 10 bases for V and 5 bases for J; bases not matched to a gene: 17. Here the CDR3 reads CANSLLDGGIDEQYF. CDR3 coding DNA: TGTGCCAACAGCTTACTGGACGGGGGGATCGACGAGCAGTACTTC.

This clonotype was counted between two and nine times. The rearrangement uses TRBV7-2 and TRBJ2-2; D remains ambiguous. CDR3 length: 16 amino acids. Trimming left V 4 bases short and J 2 bases short, with 14 bases between. Germline-derived CDR1 and CDR2 are SGHTA and FQGNSA. The CDR3 sequence is CASSSPQTVNTGELFF. Here the CDR3 DNA reads TGTGCCAGCAGCTCCCCACAGACGGTTAACACCGGGGAGCTGTTTTTT.

This clonotype appeared a few times. In DNA, the CDR3 is TGTGCCAGCAGCTTGGAACTGACAGGGCCGCAGTACTTC. Residues: CASSLELTGPQYF. The V gene is TRBV5-4, the J gene TRBJ2-7, with 7 nucleotides matching TRBD1. Germline V CDR1 and CDR2: SGHNT, YYREEE (reference sequence). V was clipped by 0 bases and J by 9 bases; unmatched bases: 6. The CDR3 is 13 residues long.

In this sample, this clonotype turned up a few times. The V gene is TRBV10-3, the J gene TRBJ1-5; 7 bases line up with TRBD1. The germline gives CDR1 ENHRY, CDR2 SYGVKD. This CDR3 comprises 14 residues. Losses at the gene ends were 2 bases for V and 6 bases for J; bases not matched to a gene: 4. Written as DNA, the CDR3 is TGTGCCATCAGTGAGGGACAGGCGGGTCAGCCCCAGCATTTT. This sequence encodes CAISEGQAGQPQHF.

The chain links TRBV29-1 to TRBJ2-7, with TRBD1 matching 9 bases. The V gene end was trimmed by 4 bases and the J gene end by 4 bases; junction bases not matched to a gene: 2. Germline V gives CDR1 SQVTM, CDR2 ANQGSEA. This CDR3 has 12 residues. This CDR3 is CSVGDRVYEQYF. CDR3 DNA: TGCAGCGTTGGGGACAGGGTGTACGAGCAGTACTTC.